The 25 T cell receptor beta chains below all came from one sample that was sequenced in a study of blood T cell repertoires in COVID-19. Some clones are missing from TCRdb's copy, which holds only in-frame ones; the method was immunoSEQ multiplex PCR. The top ten hold 1% of the sample, which has 250,000 to 400,000 clones, around 86% seen once. The sample was peripheral blood. These receptors originate from a man aged 50-60 years with active or convalescent COVID-19.

The rearrangement uses TRBV5-5 and TRBJ2-2; TRBD2 aligns across 11 bases. CDR1 and CDR2 from the germline V gene are SGHKS and YYEKEE (reference sequence). Trimming cost V 3 bases and J 6 bases; bases outside gene matches: 10. The CDR3 runs 17 residues. The CDR3 bases are TGTGCCAGCAGCTCCGCCCCGTTAGCGGGAGGGCCCGGGGAGCTGTTTTTT. Encoded protein: CASSSAPLAGGPGELFF.

The DNA for the CDR3 is TGTGCCAGCCACACCGGCGGGGGCATTGAAAAACTGTTTTTT. It specifies CASHTGGGIEKLFF. V gene TRBV28 combines with J gene TRBJ1-4; D possibly corresponds to TRBD1 (6 bases). The germline V and J ends were trimmed by 8 bases and 7 bases, with 17 bases remaining between them. Germline assignment: CDR1 MDHEN and CDR2 SYDVKM. The CDR3 extends over 14 amino acids.

The gene calls are TRBV10-3 and TRBJ2-3, with 7 bases matching TRBD2. CDR3 length: 14 residues. Germline V gene sequence: CDR1 ENHRY, CDR2 SYGVKD. With 7 bases clipped from V and 0 bases from J, the junction kept 4 bases outside the gene matches. CDR3 protein: CAIMGAGSTDTQYF. CDR3 DNA sequence: TGTGCCATCATGGGAGCGGGGAGCACAGATACGCAGTATTTT.

The V gene is TRBV30, the J gene TRBJ1-2; possible D gene TRBD1, 5 bases. Germline CDR1 is GTSNPN and CDR2 is SVGIG (reference sequence). Deletions cut 6 bases from V and 2 bases from J, with 16 bases between. The CDR3 contains 14 residues. The CDR3 region has the DNA TGTGCCTGCCCCTATAATAGACAGAACTATGGCTACACCTTC. Encoded protein: CACPYNRQNYGYTF.

This chain uses TRBV5-4 with TRBJ1-2, with unresolved D. Trimming pared 3 bases from V and 4 bases from J, leaving 22 bases between. CDR1 and CDR2 from the germline V gene are SGHNT and YYREEE (reference sequence). CDR3 length equals 17 residues. The CDR3, as DNA: TGTGCCAGCAGCTCCATGGCCCAAACACACCCTGGCTATGGCTACACCTTC. This sequence encodes CASSSMAQTHPGYGYTF.

The rearrangement links TRBV3-1 (or the pseudogene TRBV3-2) to TRBJ1-2, with 12 bases aligning to TRBD1. The CDR3 length is 15 residues. V was pared by 4 bases and J by 6 bases, with 6 bases of the junction left unmatched. Germline V gives CDR1 LGHDT, CDR2 YNNKEL (reference sequence). The CDR3 DNA is TGTGCCAGCAGCCGAAGGGGACAGGGGGCTAATGGCTACACCTTC. Encoded protein: CASSRRGQGANGYTF.

The chain employs TRBV5-4 and TRBJ1-1; D remains ambiguous. CDR1 is SGHNT and CDR2 is YYREEE in the germline V gene (reference sequence). The CDR3 is made up of 11 amino acids. The V end was cut by 0 bases, the J end by 8 bases, with 5 bases between. The CDR3 nucleotides are TGTGCCAGCAGCTTGGCAGAAGAAGCTTTCTTT. It translates to CASSLAEEAFF.

This chain links TRBV28 with TRBJ1-3; 8 bases are shared with TRBD1. V trimming: 6 bases; J trimming: 1 base; junction bases outside the gene matches: 17. Germline CDR1 MDHEN, CDR2 SYDVKM. This CDR3 is built from 19 residues. This CDR3 reads CASSFGTGLSRGSGNTIYF. As DNA, the CDR3 is TGTGCCAGCAGCTTCGGGACAGGACTGTCGAGAGGATCTGGAAACACCATATATTTT.

The V and J genes are TRBV24-1 and TRBJ1-5; the match to TRBD1 covers 8 bases. With 2 bases clipped from V and 7 bases from J, the junction kept 9 bases outside the gene matches. This CDR3 comprises 16 residues. Germline assignment: CDR1 KGHDR and CDR2 SFDVKD. The chain's CDR3 is CATSDSGTGQGQPQHF. The CDR3 bases are TGTGCCACCAGTGATTCCGGGACAGGTCAAGGCCAGCCCCAGCATTTT.

Notes on this clone: At the DNA level, this CDR3 is encoded by other sequences in the same sample as well. V gene TRBV7-3 combines with J gene TRBJ1-6, with TRBD1 identical over 7 bases. Per germline, CDR1 SGHTA and CDR2 FQGTGA. V trimming: 0 bases; J trimming: 7 bases; junction bases outside the gene matches: 3. CDR3 length: 15 amino acids. The CDR3 DNA follows: TGTGCCAGCAGCTTAACGCAGGGGGACAATTCACCCCTCCACTTT. It encodes CASSLTQGDNSPLHF.

V is TRBV12-3 or TRBV12-4 and J is TRBJ2-1; D is uncertain. With 2 bases removed from V and 7 bases from J, the gap between germline ends came to 6 bases. The CDR3 is 12 amino acids. In DNA, the CDR3 is TGTGCCAGCAGTTTATATACTAATGAGCAGTTCTTC. It encodes CASSLYTNEQFF.

This clone was found once. The chain combines TRBV24-1 with TRBJ1-2; 7 nucleotides line up with TRBD1. CDR1 is KGHDR, CDR2 SFDVKD, per germline. V lost 3 bases, J lost 8 bases, and 5 bases stayed unmatched. The CDR3 length is 13 residues. The CDR3, as DNA: TGTGCCACCAGTGATACCGACAGGGTCGGCTACACCTTC. It specifies CATSDTDRVGYTF.

The chain recombines TRBV28 with TRBJ2-3; unclear D gene. The CDR3 spans 11 residues. Germline-derived CDR1 and CDR2 are MDHEN and SYDVKM. V was clipped by 9 bases and J by 0 bases, with 4 bases between them. CDR3 in DNA: TGTGCCAGTACTAGCACAGATACGCAGTATTTT. It codes for CASTSTDTQYF. The full variable domain, its missing parts supplied by reference TRBV28 and TRBJ2-3, is DVKVTQSSRYLVKRTGEKVFLECVQDMDHENMFWYRQDPGLGLRLIYFSYDVKMKEKGDIPEGYSVSREKKERFSLILESASTNQTSMYLCASTSTDTQYFGPGTRLTVL.

V gene TRBV18 combines with J gene TRBJ1-2; TRBD1 matches 11 bases. Looked up from germline, CDR1 is KGHSH and CDR2 is LQKENI. There are 15 residues in the CDR3. V dropped 3 bases and J dropped 1; count of bases not matched to a gene: 1. DNA of the CDR3: TGTGCCAGCTCACCCGGGACAGGGGGTAACTATGGCTACACCTTC. It specifies CASSPGTGGNYGYTF.

The gene calls are TRBV28 and TRBJ1-2; TRBD1 matches at 9 bases. With 6 bases clipped from V and 4 bases from J, the junction kept 12 bases outside the gene matches. Per germline, CDR1 MDHEN and CDR2 SYDVKM. The CDR3 contains 16 residues. In DNA form, the CDR3 reads TGTGCCAGCAGCATAACAGGGGGCGCGGAGATCTATGGCTACACCTTC. Translating gives CASSITGGAEIYGYTF.

V and J are TRBV5-1 and TRBJ2-5; D possibly corresponds to TRBD2 (5 bases). The germline V gene encodes CDR1 SGHRS and CDR2 YFSETQ. The CDR3 is 15 amino acids. V lost 0 bases and J lost 2, with 11 bases in between. The DNA of the CDR3 is TGCGCCAGCAGCTTGGGCCAGCGGAAGCAAGAGACCCAGTACTTC. This encodes CASSLGQRKQETQYF. Drawing the rest from reference TRBV5-1 and TRBJ2-5, the complete variable domain is KAGVTQTPRYLIKTRGQQVTLSCSPISGHRSVSWYQQTPGQGLQFLFEYFSETQRNKGNFPGRFSGRQFSNSRSEMNVSTLELGDSALYLCASSLGQRKQETQYFGPGTRLLVL.

The CDR3 sequence: CASSTGGYGYTF. CDR3 nucleotides: TGTGCCAGCAGTACGGGGGGGTATGGCTACACCTTC. The chain combines TRBV28 with TRBJ1-2; D is perhaps TRBD1 (5 bases). Trimming left V 5 bases short and J 5 bases short, with 9 bases between. This CDR3 comprises 12 residues. Germline CDR1 reads MDHEN; CDR2 reads SYDVKM.

J is TRBJ1-1 and V is TRBV9, with D possibly being TRBD1 (5 bases). CDR3 length: 14 residues. The V gene lost 2 bases and the J gene lost 7 bases, with 15 bases spanning the gap. The V gene's germline CDR1 is SGDLS and CDR2 YYNGEE. In nucleotides, the CDR3 is TGTGCCAGCAGCGTCTCCGGGGCGGGAGATGAAGCTTTCTTT. Protein: CASSVSGAGDEAFF.

The chain carries TRBV5-6 and TRBJ1-3; 8 positions match TRBD1. CDR3 length: 14 residues. Losses at the gene ends were 2 bases for V and 2 bases for J; bases not matched to a gene: 0. The germline V gene encodes CDR1 SGHDT and CDR2 YYEEEE. The CDR3 here is CASSLQGAGNTIYF. In DNA form, the CDR3 reads TGTGCCAGCAGCTTACAGGGGGCTGGAAACACCATATATTTT.

CDR3 nucleotide sequence: TGTGCCAGCACGAGCGGGACAGGGGTCCCCCCGGGTGGCTACACCTTC. Translation: CASTSGTGVPPGGYTF. This rearrangement joins TRBV7-3 to TRBJ1-2, with TRBD1 identical over 10 bases. Trimming cost V 7 bases and J 7 bases; bases outside gene matches: 15. The germline CDR1 and CDR2 sequences are SGHTA and FQGTGA. The CDR3 covers 16 residues.

In nucleotides, the CDR3 is TGTGCCACCTCGGGACAGGGCTACGAGCAGTACTTC. This sequence encodes CATSGQGYEQYF. This rearrangement joins TRBV6-1 to TRBJ2-7, with 9 bases identical to TRBD1. Per germline, CDR1 MNHNS and CDR2 SASEGT. The junction had 4 bases not matched to a gene; V was cut back by 10 bases and J by 3 bases. There are 12 residues in the CDR3.

This sequence joins TRBV7-9 and TRBJ1-5; D uncertain. The CDR3 has 13 residues. The germline V gene encodes CDR1 SEHNR and CDR2 FQNEAQ (reference sequence). Trimming shortened V by 3 bases and J by 4 bases, and 7 bases separated the two germline ends. The CDR3, as DNA: TGTGCCAGCAGCTTCCAGGATAATCAGCCCCAGCATTTT. This translates into CASSFQDNQPQHF.

The chain is built from TRBV6-5 and TRBJ2-7, with 12 bases aligning to TRBD1. This CDR3 is 14 amino acids long. Germline trimming cut 6 bases from V and 7 bases from J; bases unmatched to any gene: 7. Germline V gives CDR1 MNHEY, CDR2 SVGAGI. The chain's CDR3 is CASRRGQGALEQYF. The DNA of the CDR3 is TGTGCCAGCAGAAGGGGACAGGGGGCTCTTGAGCAGTACTTC.

Note on this clone: Distinct nucleotide sequences in the sample also encode this CDR3. The chain has TRBV28 and TRBJ1-1; D remains ambiguous. The V gene lost 2 bases and the J gene lost 1 base, with 8 bases spanning the gap. The CDR3 runs 14 residues. The germline V gene encodes CDR1 MDHEN and CDR2 SYDVKM. CDR3 protein: CASSLGGGNTEAFF. The CDR3 DNA is TGTGCCAGCAGTTTAGGTGGCGGGAACACTGAAGCTTTCTTT.

The chain recombines TRBV7-9 with TRBJ2-7, with D possibly being TRBD2 (5 bases). The CDR3 contains 14 residues. The V gene's germline CDR1 is SEHNR and CDR2 FQNEAQ (reference sequence). The germline V and J ends were trimmed by 3 bases and 3 bases, with 12 bases remaining between them. The CDR3 reads CASSLGSGDYEQYF. CDR3 coding DNA: TGTGCCAGCAGCTTGGGCAGCGGAGACTACGAGCAGTACTTC.